The entry below describes one T cell receptor (beta chain). This sample was included in a study of shared clonotypes between healthy human individuals. V was trimmed by 1 base and J by 6 bases, leaving 11 bases between them. Germline V CDR1 and CDR2: SQVTM, ANQGSEA. This CDR3 has 13 amino acids. CD45RO negativity and positive selection for CCR7 defined naive CD8 cells, a population that excluded terminally differentiated effector memory CD45RA+ cells. An even split of each subset's genomic DNA across several immunoSEQ plates was performed. The data were produced by immunoSEQ multiplex PCR, yet TCRdb's version contains in-frame clones alone and is incomplete. Here the sample spans about 2.1 million clones, 80% to 95% being singletons.

This TCR was sampled from a man aged 18 to 30 in good health. Some clones in this sample may be carry-over from other donors' samples. This chain uses TRBV29-1 with TRBJ2-3; a possible D gene is TRBD2 (5 bases). The sequencing input was naive CD8+ T cells from PBMCs. The CDR3: CSVEVRERDTQYF. The CDR3 coding sequence is TGCAGCGTTGAAGTTAGGGAGCGGGATACGCAGTATTTT.